The entry below gives a single T cell receptor (beta chain) sequence along with its context. The sample comes from a study of early T cells in non-severe SARS-CoV-2 infection. Study background: Investigators sequenced bulk RNA drawn from unsorted whole blood, and chains remained unpaired.

Each cDNA molecule carried a unique molecular identifier. Via MiXCR, TCRdb re-called the 5' RACE reads, giving one row per CDR3 protein. The table records roughly 63,000 distinct CDR3 sequences, 9.5% to 15% of them present only once. With 5 bases removed from V and 5 bases from J, the gap between germline ends came to 14 bases. Looked up from germline, CDR1 is SNHLY and CDR2 is FYNNEI. This CDR3 is built from 14 residues. The chain recombines TRBV2 with TRBJ2-3; TRBD2 is a possible D gene (7 bases). The origin of this receptor is an adult who was a healthcare worker with PCR-confirmed SARS-CoV-2 infection or an uninfected control (not recorded which). The donor label of this sample is uncertain. The source material was whole blood, sampled at baseline. In DNA, the CDR3 is TGTGCCAGCAGTCCCCTGGGAGGGGGAGATACGCAGTATTTT. This sequence encodes CASSPLGGGDTQYF.